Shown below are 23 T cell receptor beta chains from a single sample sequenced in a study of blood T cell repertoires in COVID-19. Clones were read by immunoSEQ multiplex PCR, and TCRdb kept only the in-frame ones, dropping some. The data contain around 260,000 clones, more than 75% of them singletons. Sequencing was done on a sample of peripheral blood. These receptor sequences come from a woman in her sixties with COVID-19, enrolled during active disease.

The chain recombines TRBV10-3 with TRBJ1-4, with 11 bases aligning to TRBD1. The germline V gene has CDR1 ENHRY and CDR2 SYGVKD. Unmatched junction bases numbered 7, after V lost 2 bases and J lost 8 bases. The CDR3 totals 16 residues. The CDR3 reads CAISEPGTGGREKLFF. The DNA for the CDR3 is TGTGCCATCAGTGAGCCCGGGACAGGGGGAAGGGAAAAACTGTTTTTT.

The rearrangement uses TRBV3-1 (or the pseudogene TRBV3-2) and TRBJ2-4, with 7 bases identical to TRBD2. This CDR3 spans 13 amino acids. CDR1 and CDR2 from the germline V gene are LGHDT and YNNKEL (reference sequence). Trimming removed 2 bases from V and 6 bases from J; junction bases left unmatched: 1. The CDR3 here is CASSQSSGNIQYF. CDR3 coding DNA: TGTGCCAGCAGCCAATCTAGCGGAAACATTCAGTACTTC.

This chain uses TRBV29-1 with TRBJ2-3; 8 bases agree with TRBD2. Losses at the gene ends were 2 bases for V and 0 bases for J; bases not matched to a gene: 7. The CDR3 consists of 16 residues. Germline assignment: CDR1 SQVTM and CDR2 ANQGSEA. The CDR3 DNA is TGCAGCGTTGAAAATATGGCTAGCGGGAGCACAGATACGCAGTATTTT. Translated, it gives CSVENMASGSTDTQYF.

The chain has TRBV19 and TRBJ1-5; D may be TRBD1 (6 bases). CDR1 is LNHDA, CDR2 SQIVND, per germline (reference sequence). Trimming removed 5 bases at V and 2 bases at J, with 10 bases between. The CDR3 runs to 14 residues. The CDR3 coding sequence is TGTGCCAGTAGTTTAGGACAGCGCAATCAGCCCCAGCATTTT. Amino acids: CASSLGQRNQPQHF.

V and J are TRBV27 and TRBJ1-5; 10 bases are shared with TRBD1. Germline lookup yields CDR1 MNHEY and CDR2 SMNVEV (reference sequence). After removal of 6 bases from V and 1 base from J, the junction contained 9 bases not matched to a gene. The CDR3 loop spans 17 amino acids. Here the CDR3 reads CASRPGQGVRSNQPQHF. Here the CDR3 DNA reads TGTGCCAGCAGACCCGGACAGGGGGTTCGAAGCAATCAGCCCCAGCATTTT.

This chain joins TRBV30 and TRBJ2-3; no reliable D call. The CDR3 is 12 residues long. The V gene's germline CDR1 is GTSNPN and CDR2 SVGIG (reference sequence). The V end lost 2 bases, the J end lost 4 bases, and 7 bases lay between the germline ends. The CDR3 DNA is TGTGCCTGGAGTATCACTGCAGATACGCAGTATTTT. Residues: CAWSITADTQYF. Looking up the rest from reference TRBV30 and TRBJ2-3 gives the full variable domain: SQTIHQWPATLVQPVGSPLSLECTVEGTSNPNLYWYRQAAGRGLQLLFYSVGIGQISSEVPQNLSASRPQDRQFILSSKKLLLSDSGFYLCAWSITADTQYFGPGTRLTVL.

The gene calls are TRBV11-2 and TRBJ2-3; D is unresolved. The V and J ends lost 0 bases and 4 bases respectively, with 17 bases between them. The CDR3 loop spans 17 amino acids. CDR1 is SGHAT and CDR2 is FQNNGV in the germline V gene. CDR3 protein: CASSLDRRLTEADTQYF. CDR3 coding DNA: TGTGCCAGCAGCTTAGATCGTCGGCTAACCGAGGCAGATACGCAGTATTTT.

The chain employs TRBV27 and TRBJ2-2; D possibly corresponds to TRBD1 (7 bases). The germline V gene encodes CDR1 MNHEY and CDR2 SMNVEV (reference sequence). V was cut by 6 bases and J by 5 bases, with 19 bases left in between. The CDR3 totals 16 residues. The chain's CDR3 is CASRPNQGGRTGELFF. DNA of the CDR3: TGTGCCAGCAGACCGAACCAGGGGGGTAGGACCGGGGAGCTGTTTTTT.

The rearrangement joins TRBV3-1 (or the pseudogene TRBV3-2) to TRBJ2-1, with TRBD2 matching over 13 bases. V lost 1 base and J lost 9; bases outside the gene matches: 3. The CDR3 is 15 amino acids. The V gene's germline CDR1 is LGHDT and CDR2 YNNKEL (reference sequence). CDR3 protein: CASSQGLAGGGEQFF. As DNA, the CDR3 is TGTGCCAGCAGCCAAGGACTAGCGGGAGGAGGTGAGCAGTTCTTC.

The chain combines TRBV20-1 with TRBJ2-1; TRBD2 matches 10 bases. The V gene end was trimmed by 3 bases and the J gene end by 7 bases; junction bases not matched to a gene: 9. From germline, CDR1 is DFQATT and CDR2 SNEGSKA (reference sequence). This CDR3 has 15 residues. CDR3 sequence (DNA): TGCAGTGCTAGTAGACTAGCGGGCCTAGGTAATGAGCAGTTCTTC. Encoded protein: CSASRLAGLGNEQFF.

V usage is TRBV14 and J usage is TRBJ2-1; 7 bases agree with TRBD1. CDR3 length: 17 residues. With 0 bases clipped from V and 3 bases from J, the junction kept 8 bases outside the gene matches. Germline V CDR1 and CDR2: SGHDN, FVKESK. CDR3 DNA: TGTGCCAGCAGCCAAGAATCGGGACAGACTTACTACAATGAGCAGTTCTTC. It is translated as CASSQESGQTYYNEQFF.

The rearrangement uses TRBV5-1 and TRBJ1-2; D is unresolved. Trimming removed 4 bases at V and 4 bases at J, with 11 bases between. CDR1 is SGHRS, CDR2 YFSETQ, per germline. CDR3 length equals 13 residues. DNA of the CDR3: TGCGCCAGCAGCCTAGACGGTACCTATGGCTACACCTTC. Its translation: CASSLDGTYGYTF.

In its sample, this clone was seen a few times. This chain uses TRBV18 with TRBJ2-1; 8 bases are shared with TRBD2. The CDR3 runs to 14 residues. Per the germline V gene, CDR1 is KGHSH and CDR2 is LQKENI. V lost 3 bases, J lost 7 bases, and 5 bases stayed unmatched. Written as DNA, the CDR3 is TGTGCCAGCTCACCCGGCGGGAGGAGGAATGAGCAGTTCTTC. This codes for CASSPGGRRNEQFF.

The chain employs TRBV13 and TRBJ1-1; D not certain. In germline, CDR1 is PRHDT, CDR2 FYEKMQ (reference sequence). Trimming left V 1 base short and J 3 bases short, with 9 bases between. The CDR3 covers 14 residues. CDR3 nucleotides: TGTGCCAGCAGCTTAGATCGGTATTACACTGAAGCTTTCTTT. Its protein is CASSLDRYYTEAFF.

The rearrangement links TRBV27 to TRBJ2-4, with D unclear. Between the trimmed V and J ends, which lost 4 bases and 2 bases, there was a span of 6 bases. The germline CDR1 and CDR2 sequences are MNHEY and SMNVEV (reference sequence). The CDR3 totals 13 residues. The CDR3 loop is CASSSGPKNIQYF. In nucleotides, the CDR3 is TGTGCCAGCAGTTCTGGGCCCAAAAACATTCAGTACTTC.

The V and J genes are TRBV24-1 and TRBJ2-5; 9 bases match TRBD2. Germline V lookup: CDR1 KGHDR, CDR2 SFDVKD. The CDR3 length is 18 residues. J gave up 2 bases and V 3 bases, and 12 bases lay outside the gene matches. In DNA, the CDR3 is TGTGCCACCAGTGATCCACTAGCGGGCCCTTCTCTTCAAGAGACCCAGTACTTC. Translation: CATSDPLAGPSLQETQYF.

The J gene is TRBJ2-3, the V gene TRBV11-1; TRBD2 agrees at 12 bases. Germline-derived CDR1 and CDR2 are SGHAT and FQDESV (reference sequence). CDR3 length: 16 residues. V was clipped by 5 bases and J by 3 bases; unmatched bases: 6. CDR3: CASSHPGTSGTDTQYF. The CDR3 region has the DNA TGTGCCAGCAGCCATCCCGGGACTAGCGGGACAGATACGCAGTATTTT.

In DNA form, the CDR3 reads TGTGCCAGCAGCTTGGTGGGGGCAGGGGCTGGAAACACCATATATTTT. This sequence encodes CASSLVGAGAGNTIYF. The chain employs TRBV5-4 and TRBJ1-3, with D possibly TRBD1 on 6 matching bases. Germline V gives CDR1 SGHNT, CDR2 YYREEE (reference sequence). V was shortened by 0 bases and J by 2 bases, with 12 bases between the two germline ends. CDR3 size: 16 residues.

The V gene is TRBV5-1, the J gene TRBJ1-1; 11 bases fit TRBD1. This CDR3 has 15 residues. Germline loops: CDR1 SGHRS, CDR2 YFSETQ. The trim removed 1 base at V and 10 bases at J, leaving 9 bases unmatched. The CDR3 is CASSLSIGQGASAFF. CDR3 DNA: TGCGCCAGCAGCTTGTCAATAGGACAGGGGGCCTCAGCTTTCTTT.

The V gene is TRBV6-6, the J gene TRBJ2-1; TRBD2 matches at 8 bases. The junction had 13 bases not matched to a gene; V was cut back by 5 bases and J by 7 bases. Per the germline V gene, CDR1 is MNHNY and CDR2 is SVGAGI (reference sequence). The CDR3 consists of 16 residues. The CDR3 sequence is CASSAPNSGSKNEQFF. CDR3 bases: TGTGCCAGCAGTGCCCCCAACAGCGGGAGTAAGAATGAGCAGTTCTTC.

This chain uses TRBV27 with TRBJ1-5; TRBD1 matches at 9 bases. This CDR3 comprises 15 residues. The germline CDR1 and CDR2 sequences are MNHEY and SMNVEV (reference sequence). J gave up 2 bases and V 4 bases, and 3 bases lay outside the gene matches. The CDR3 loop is CASSWTGDRNQPQHF. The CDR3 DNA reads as TGTGCCAGCAGTTGGACAGGGGATCGCAATCAGCCCCAGCATTTT.

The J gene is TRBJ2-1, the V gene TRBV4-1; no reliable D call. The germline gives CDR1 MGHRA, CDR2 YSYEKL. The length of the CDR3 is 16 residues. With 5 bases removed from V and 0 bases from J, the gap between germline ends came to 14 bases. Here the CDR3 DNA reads TGCGCCAGCAGCATCACGATCATGAGCTCCTACAATGAGCAGTTCTTC. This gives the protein CASSITIMSSYNEQFF.

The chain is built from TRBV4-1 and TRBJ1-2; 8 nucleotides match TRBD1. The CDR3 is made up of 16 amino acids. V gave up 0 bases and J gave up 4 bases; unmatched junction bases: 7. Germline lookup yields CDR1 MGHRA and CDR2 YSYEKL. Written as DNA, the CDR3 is TGCGCCAGCAGCCAAGAAGGCGGGACAGGCCTCTATGGCTACACCTTC. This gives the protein CASSQEGGTGLYGYTF.